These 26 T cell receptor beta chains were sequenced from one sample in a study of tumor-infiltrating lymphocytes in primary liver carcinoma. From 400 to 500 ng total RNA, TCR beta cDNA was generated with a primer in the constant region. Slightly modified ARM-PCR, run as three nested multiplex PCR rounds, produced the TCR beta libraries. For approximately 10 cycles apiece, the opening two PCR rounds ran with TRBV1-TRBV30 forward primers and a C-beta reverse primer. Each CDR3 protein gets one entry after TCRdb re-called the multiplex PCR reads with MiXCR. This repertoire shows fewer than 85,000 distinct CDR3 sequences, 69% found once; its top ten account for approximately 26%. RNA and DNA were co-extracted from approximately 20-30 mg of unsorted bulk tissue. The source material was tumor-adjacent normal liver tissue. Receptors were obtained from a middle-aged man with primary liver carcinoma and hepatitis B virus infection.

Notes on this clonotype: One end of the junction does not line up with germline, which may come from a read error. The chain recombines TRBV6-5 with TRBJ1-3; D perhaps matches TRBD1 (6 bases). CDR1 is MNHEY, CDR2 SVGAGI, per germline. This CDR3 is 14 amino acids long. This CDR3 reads CSSSENRAGNTIYF. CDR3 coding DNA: TGTTCCAGCAGCGAGAACAGGGCAGGAAACACCATATATTTT.

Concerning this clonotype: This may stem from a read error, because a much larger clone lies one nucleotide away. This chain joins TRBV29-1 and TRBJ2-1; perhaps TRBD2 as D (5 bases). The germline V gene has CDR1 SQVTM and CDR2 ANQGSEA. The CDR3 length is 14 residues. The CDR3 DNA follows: TGCAGCGTTGAAACGGACTCTAGTTTGAATGAGGAGTTCTTC. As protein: CSVETDSSLNEEFF.

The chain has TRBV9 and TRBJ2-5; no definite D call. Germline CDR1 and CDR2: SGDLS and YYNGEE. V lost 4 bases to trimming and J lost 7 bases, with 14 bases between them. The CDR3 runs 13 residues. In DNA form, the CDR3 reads TGTGCCAGCAGCCCAGACCTAATAGGGACCCAGTACTTC. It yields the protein CASSPDLIGTQYF.

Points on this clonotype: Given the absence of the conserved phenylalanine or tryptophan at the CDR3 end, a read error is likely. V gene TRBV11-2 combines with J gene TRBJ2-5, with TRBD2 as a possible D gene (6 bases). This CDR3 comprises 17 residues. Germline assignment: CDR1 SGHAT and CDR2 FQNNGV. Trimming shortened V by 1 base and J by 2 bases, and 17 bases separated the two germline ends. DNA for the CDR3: TGTGCCAGCAGCTTAGTGAGGGCGGGACTGCCTCAAGAGACCCAGTACTTA. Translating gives CASSLVRAGLPQETQYL.

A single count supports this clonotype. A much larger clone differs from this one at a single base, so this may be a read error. CDR3 in amino acids: CASGRDRLNTGELFF. CDR3 sequence (DNA): TGTGCCAGCGGCCGGGACAGATTGAACACCGGGGAGCTGTTTTTT. V usage is TRBV28 and J usage is TRBJ2-2; the match to TRBD1 covers 7 bases. Germline V CDR1 and CDR2: MDHEN, SYDVKM. V lost 8 bases, J lost 1 base, and 7 bases stayed unmatched. The CDR3 extends over 15 amino acids. The complete variable domain, with remaining parts taken from reference TRBV28 and TRBJ2-2, reads DVKVTQSSRYLVKRTGEKVFLECVQDMDHENMFWYRQDPGLGLRLIYFSYDVKMKEKGDIPEGYSVSREKKERFSLILESASTNQTSMYLCASGRDRLNTGELFFGEGSRLTVL.

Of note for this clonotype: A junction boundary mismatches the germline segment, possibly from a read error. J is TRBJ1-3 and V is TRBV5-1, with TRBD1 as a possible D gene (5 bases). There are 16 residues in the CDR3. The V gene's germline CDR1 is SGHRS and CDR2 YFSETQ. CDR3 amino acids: CASILDGGISGNTIYF. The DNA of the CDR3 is TGCGCCAGCATCTTGGATGGGGGTATCTCTGGAAACACCATATATTTT.

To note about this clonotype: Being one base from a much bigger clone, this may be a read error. CDR3 in amino acids: CAVSLGVREQFF. The CDR3 coding sequence is TGTGCCGTCAGCTTGGGGGTACGTGAGCAGTTCTTC. This chain uses TRBV11-2 with TRBJ2-1; D may be TRBD1 or TRBD2 (5 bases each). V dropped 11 bases and J dropped 9 bases, with 17 bases sitting between them. This CDR3 has 12 residues. CDR1 is SGHAT, CDR2 FQNNGV, per germline.

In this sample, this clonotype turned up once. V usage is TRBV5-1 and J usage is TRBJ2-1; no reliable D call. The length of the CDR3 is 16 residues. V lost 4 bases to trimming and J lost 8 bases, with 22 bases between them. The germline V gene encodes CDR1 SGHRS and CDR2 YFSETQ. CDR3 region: CASSHFARPFEDEQFF. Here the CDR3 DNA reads TGCGCCAGCAGCCACTTTGCGAGGCCGTTTGAGGATGAGCAGTTCTTC.

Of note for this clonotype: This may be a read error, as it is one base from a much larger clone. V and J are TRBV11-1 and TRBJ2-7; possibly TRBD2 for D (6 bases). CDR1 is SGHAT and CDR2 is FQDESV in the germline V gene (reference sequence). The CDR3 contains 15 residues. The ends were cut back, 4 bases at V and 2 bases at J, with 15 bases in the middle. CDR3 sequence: CASSSSRDSPYEQYF. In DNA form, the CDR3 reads TGTGCCAGCAGCTCATCCCGGGACTCCCCCTACGAGCAGTACTTC.

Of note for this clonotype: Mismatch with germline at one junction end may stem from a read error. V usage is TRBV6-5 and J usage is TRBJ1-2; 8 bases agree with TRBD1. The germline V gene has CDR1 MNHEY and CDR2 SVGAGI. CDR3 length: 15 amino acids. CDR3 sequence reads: CASSYRGVYGDGYTF. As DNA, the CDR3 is TGTGCTAGCAGTTACAGGGGGGTCTACGGGGATGGCTACACCTTC.

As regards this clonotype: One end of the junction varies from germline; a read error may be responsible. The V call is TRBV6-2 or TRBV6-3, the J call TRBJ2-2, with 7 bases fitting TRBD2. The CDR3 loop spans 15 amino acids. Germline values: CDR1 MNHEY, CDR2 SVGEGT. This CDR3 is CASSYALTGGGELFF. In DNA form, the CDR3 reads TGTGCCAGTAGTTACGCGCTAACGGGAGGCGGGGAGCTGTTTTTT.

CDR3 residues: CASREAGPYNEQFF. CDR3 bases: TGTGCCAGCAGAGAGGCGGGGCCCTACAATGAGCAGTTCTTC. The chain joins TRBV6-5 to TRBJ2-1; TRBD2 might be the D (6 bases). The germline CDR1 and CDR2 sequences are MNHEY and SVGAGI. The CDR3 runs to 14 residues. V was pared by 6 bases and J by 2 bases, with 11 bases between.

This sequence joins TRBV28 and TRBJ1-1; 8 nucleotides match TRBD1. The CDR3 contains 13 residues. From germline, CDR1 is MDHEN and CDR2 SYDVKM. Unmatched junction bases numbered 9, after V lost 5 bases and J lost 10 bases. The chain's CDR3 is CASSLRTGRVAFF. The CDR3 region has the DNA TGTGCCAGCAGTCTAAGGACAGGGCGTGTAGCTTTCTTT.

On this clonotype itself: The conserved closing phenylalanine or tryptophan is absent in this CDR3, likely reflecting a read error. CDR3 region: CASNLDSLRANEQFS. CDR3 nucleotides: TGTGCCAGCAACTTAGACAGCTTGCGGGCCAATGAGCAGTTCTCC. This chain links TRBV11-2 with TRBJ2-1, with D perhaps TRBD1 or TRBD2 (5 bases each). This CDR3 has 15 amino acids. The germline gives CDR1 SGHAT, CDR2 FQNNGV.

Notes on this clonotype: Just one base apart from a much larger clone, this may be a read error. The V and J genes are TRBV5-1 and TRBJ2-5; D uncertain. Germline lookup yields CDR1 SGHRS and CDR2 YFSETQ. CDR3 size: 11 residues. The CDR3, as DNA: TGCGCCAACAGCTTCGGAGAGACCCAGTACTTC. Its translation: CANSFGETQYF.

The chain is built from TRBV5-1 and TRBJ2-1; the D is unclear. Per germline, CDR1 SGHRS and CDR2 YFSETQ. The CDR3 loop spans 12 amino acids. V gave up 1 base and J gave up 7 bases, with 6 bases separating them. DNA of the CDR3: TGCGCCAGCAGCTTGTGTGTGAATGAGCAGTTCTTC. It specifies CASSLCVNEQFF. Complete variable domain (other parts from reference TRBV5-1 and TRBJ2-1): KAGVTQTPRYLIKTRGQQVTLSCSPISGHRSVSWYQQTPGQGLQFLFEYFSETQRNKGNFPGRFSGRQFSNSRSEMNVSTLELGDSALYLCASSLCVNEQFFGPGTRLTVL.

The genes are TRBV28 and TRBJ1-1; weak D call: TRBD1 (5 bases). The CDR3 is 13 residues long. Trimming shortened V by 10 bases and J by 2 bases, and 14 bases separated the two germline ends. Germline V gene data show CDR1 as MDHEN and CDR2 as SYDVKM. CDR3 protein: CATLSRVNTEAFF. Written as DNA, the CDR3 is TGTGCCACCCTGAGCAGGGTAAACACTGAAGCTTTCTTT.

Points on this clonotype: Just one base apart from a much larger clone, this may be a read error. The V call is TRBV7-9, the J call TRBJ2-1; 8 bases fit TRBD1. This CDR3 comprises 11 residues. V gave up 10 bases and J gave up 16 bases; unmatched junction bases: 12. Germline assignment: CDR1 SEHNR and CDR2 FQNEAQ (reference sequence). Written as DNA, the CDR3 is TGTGCCAACAGGACAGGGTCCACTAGTTTCTTC. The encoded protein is CANRTGSTSFF.

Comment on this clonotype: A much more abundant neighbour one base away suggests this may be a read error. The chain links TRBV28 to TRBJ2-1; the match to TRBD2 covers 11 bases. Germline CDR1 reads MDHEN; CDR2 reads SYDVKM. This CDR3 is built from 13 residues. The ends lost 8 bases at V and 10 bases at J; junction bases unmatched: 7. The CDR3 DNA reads TGTGCCAGCTGTCCCTCTAGCGGGAGGGAGCAGTTCTTC. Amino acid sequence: CASCPSSGREQFF.

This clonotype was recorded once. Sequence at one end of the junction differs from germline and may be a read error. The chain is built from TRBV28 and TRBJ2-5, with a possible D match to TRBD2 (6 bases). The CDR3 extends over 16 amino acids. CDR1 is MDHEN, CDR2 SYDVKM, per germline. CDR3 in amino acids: CASSLVPSENQETQYF. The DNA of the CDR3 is TGTGCTAGCAGTCTAGTCCCTAGCGAAAACCAAGAGACCCAGTACTTC.

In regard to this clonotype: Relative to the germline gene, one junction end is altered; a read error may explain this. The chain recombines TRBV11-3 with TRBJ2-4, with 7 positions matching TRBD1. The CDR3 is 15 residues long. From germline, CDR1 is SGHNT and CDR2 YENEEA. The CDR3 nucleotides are TGTGCCAGCAGCTTAGACAGGGGGACCAAAAACATTCGGTACTTC. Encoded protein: CASSLDRGTKNIRYF.

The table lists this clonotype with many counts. The CDR3, as DNA: TGCGCCAGCAGCTTGTTGCGGGAGGGCCTTGGTGAGCAGTTCTTC. Translated, it gives CASSLLREGLGEQFF. This chain uses TRBV5-1 with TRBJ2-1; 9 nucleotides match TRBD2. In germline, CDR1 is SGHRS, CDR2 YFSETQ. The CDR3 is 15 amino acids. V was clipped by 1 base and J by 9 bases; unmatched bases: 8.

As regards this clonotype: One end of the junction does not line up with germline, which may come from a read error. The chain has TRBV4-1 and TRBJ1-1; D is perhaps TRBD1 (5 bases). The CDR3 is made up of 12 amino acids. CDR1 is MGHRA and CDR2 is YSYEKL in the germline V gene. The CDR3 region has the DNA TGCGCCAGCAGAGGGTTGGGGACTGGAGCTTTCTTT. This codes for CASRGLGTGAFF.

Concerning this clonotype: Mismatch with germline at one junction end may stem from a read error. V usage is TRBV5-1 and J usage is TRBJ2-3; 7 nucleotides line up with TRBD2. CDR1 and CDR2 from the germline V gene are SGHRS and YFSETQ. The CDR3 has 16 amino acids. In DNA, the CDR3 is TGCGCCAGAAGCCTGACTTGGGGCGGGAGCACAGATACGCAGTGTTTT. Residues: CARSLTWGGSTDTQCF.

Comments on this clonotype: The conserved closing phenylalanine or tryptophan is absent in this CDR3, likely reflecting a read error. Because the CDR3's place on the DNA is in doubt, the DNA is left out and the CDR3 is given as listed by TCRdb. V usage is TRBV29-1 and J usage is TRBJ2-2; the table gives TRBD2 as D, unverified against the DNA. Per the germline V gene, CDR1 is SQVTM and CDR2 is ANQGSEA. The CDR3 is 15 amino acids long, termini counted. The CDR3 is CSVELVAGVTGELCL.

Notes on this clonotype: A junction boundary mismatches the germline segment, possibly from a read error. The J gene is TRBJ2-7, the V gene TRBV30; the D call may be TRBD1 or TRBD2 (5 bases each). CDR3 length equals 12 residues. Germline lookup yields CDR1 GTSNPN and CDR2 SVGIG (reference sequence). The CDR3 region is CARSVRDQEQYF. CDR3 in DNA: TGTGCCAGGAGCGTCAGGGACCAGGAGCAGTACTTC.